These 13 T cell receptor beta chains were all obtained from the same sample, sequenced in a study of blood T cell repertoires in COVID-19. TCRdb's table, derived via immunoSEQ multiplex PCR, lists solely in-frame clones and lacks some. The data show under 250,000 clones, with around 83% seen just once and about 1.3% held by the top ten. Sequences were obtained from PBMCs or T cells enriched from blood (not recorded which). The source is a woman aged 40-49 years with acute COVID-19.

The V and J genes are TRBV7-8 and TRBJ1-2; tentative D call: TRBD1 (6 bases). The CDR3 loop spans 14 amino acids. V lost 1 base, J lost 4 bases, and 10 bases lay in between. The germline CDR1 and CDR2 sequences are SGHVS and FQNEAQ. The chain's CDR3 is CASSLDTGFYGYTF. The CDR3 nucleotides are TGTGCCAGCAGCTTAGACACAGGGTTCTATGGCTACACCTTC.

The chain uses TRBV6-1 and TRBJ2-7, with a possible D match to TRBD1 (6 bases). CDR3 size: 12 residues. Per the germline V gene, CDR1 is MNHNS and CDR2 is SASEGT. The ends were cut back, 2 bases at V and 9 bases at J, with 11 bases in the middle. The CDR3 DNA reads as TGTGCCAGCAGTGAACAGGGGTTCGGGCAGTACTTC. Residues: CASSEQGFGQYF.

DNA of the CDR3: TGCGCCAGCAGTGAGGGACAGGGGCTCAACTATGGCTACACCTTC. It is translated as CASSEGQGLNYGYTF. The V gene is TRBV10-2, the J gene TRBJ1-2; 9 positions agree with TRBD1. CDR3 size: 15 residues. Germline V gene data show CDR1 as WSHSY and CDR2 as SAAADI. V shed 2 bases and J 2 bases; nucleotides not matched to a gene: 3.

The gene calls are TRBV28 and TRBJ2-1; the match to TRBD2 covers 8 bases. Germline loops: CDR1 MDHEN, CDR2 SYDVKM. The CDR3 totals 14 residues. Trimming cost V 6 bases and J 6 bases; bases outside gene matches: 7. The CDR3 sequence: CASRKVAGFNEQFF. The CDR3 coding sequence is TGTGCCAGCAGGAAGGTAGCGGGATTCAATGAGCAGTTCTTC.

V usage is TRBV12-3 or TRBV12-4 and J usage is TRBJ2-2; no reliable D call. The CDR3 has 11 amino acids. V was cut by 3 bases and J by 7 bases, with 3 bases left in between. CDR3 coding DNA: TGTGCCAGCAGTTTGTACGGGGAGCTGTTTTTT. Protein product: CASSLYGELFF.

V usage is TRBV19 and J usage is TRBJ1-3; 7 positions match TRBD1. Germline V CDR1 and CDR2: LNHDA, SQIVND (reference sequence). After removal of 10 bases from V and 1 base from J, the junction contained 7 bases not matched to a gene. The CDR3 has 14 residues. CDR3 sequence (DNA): TGTGCCACTCAGGGACAGCCATCTGGAAACACCATATATTTT. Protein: CATQGQPSGNTIYF.

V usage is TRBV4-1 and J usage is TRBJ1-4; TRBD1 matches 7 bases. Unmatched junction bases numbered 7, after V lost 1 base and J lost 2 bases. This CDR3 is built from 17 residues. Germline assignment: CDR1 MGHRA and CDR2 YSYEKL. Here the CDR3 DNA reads TGCGCCAGCAGCCAAGGTTTTCAGACAGGGACTAATGAAAAACTGTTTTTT. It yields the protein CASSQGFQTGTNEKLFF.

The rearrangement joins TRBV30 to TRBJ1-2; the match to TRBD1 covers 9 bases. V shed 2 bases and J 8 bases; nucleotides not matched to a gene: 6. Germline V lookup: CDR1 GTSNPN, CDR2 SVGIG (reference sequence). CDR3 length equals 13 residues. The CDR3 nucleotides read TGTGCCTGGAGTTTGGACAGGGGAGGCGGCTACACCTTC. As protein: CAWSLDRGGGYTF.

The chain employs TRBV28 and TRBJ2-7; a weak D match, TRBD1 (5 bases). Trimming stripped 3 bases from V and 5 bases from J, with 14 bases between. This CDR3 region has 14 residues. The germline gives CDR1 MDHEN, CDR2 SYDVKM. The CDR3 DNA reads TGTGCCAGCAGTTTTAGGGGTAGGAACCACGAGCAGTACTTC. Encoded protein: CASSFRGRNHEQYF.

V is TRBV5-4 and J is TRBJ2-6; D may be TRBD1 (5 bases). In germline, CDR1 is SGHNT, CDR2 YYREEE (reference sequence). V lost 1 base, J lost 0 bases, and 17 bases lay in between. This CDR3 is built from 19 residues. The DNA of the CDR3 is TGTGCCAGCAGCTTGAGGACCAGCAGGGAACGCTCTGGGGCCAACGTCCTGACTTTC. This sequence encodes CASSLRTSRERSGANVLTF. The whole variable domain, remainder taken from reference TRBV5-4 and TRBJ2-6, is ETGVTQSPTHLIKTRGQQVTLRCSSQSGHNTVSWYQQALGQGPQFIFQYYREEENGRGNFPPRFSGLQFPNYSSELNVNALELDDSALYLCASSLRTSRERSGANVLTFGAGSRLTVL.

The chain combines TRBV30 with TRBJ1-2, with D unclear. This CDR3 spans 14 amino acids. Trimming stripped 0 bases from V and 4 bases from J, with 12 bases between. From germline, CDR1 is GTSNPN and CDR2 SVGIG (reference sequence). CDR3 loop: CAWSVSLSSYGYTF. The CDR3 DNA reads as TGTGCCTGGAGTGTATCGCTCAGTTCCTATGGCTACACCTTC.

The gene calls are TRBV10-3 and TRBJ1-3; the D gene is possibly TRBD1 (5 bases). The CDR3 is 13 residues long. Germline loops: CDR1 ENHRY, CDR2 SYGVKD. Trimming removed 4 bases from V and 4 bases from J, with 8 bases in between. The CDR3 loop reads CAISGGGGNTIYF. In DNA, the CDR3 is TGTGCCATCAGTGGGGGGGGAGGAAACACCATATATTTT.

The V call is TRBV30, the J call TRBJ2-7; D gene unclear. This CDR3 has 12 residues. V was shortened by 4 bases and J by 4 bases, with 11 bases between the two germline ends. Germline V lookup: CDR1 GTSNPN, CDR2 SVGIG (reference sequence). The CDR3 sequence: CAWTSTVYEQYF. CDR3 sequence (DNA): TGTGCCTGGACCTCGACTGTTTACGAGCAGTACTTC.